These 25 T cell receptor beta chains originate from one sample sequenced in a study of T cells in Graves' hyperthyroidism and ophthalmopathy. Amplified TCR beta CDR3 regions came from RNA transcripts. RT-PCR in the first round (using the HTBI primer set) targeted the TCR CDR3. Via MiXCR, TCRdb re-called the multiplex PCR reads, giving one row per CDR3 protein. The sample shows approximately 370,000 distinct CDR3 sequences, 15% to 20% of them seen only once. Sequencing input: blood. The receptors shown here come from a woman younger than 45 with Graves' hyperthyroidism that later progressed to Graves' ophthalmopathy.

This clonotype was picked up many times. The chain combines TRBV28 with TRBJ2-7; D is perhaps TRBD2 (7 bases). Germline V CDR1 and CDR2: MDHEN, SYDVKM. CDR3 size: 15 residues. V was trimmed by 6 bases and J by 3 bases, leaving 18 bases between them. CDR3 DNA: TGTGCCAGCAGGCTTCGGGGGGCGCGTCTCTACGAGCAGTACTTC. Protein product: CASRLRGARLYEQYF.

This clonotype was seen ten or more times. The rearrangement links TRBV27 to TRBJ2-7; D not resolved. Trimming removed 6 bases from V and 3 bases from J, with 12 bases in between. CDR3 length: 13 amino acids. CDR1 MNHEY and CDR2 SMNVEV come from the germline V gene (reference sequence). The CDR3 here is CASRIQGRYEQYF. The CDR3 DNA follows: TGTGCCAGCAGGATACAAGGGCGCTACGAGCAGTACTTC.

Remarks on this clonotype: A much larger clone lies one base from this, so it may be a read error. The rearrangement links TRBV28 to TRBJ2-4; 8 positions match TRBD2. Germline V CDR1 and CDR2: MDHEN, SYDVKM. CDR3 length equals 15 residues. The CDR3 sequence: CANSFTGRDWNIQYF. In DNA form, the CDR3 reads TGTGCCAACAGTTTCACCGGGAGGGATTGGAACATTCAGTACTTC.

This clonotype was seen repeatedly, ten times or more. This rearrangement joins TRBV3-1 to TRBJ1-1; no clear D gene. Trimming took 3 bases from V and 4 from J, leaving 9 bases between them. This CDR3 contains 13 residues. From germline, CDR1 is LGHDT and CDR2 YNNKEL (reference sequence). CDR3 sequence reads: CASSQGSGTEAFF. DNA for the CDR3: TGTGCCAGCAGCCAGGGTTCGGGCACTGAAGCTTTCTTT.

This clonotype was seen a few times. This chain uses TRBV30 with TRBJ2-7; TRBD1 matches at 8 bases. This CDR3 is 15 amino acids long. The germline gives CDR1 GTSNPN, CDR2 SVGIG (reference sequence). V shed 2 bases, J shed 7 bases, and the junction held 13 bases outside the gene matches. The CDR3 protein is CAWSLSPSGGGEQYF. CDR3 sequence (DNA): TGTGCCTGGAGTCTCTCCCCGTCAGGGGGCGGGGAGCAGTACTTC.

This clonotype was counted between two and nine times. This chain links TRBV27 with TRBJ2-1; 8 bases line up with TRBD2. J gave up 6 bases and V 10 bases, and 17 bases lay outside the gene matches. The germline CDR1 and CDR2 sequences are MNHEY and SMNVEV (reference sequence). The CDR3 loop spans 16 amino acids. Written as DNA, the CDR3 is TGTGCCACCTTCGCGCTTACGGGACTAGTTCCCAATGAGCAGTTCTTC. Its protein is CATFALTGLVPNEQFF.

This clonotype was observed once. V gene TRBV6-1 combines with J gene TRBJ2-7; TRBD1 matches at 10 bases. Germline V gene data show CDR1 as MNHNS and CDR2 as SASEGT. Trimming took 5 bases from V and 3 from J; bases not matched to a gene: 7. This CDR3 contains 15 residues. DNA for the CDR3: TGTGCCAGCAGTCTTGGGACAGGGGCTGACTACGAGCAGTACTTC. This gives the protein CASSLGTGADYEQYF.

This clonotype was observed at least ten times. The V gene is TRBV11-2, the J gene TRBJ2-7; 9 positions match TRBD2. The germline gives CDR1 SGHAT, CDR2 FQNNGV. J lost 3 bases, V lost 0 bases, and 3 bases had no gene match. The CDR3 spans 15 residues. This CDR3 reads CASSLEAGGRYEQYF. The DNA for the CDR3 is TGTGCCAGCAGCTTAGAGGCGGGAGGGCGCTACGAGCAGTACTTC. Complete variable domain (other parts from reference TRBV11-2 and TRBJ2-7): EAGVAQSPRYKIIEKRQSVAFWCNPISGHATLYWYQQILGQGPKLLIQFQNNGVVDDSQLPKDRFSAERLKGVDSTLKIQPAKLEDSAVYLCASSLEAGGRYEQYFGPGTRLTVT.

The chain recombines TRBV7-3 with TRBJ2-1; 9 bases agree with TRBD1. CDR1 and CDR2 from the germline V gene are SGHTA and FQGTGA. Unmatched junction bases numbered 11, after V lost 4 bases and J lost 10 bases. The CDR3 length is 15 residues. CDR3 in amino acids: CASSSGTGRSNEQFF. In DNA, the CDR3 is TGTGCCAGCAGCTCCGGGACAGGGCGGTCCAACGAGCAGTTCTTC.

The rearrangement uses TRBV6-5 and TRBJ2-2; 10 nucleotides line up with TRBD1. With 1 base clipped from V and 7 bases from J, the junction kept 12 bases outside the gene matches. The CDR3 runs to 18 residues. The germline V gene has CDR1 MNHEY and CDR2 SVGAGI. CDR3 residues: CASSYLSPDRGRGGELFF. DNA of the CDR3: TGTGCCAGCAGTTACTTGAGTCCTGACAGGGGGCGCGGCGGGGAGCTGTTTTTT.

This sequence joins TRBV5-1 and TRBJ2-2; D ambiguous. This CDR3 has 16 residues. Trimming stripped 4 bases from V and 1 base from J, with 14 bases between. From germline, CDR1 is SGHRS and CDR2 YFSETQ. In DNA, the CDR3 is TGCGCCAGCAGCGACCCCGGGCAGTTGAACACCGGGGAGCTGTTTTTT. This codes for CASSDPGQLNTGELFF.

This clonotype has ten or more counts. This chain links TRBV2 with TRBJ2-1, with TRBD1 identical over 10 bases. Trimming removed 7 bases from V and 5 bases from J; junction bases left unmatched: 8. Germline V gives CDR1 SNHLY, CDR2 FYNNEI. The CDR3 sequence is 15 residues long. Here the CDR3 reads CASKRDRGRDNEQFF. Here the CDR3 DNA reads TGTGCCAGCAAAAGGGACAGGGGTAGGGACAATGAGCAGTTCTTC.

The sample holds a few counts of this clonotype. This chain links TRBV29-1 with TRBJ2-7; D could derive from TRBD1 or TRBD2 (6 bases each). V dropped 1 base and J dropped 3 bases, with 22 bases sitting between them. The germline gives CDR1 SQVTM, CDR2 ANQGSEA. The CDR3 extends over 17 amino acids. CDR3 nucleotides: TGCAGCGTTGAAGGGGGGCCGGTGGCGGGGACGCACTACGAGCAGTACTTC. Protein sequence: CSVEGGPVAGTHYEQYF.

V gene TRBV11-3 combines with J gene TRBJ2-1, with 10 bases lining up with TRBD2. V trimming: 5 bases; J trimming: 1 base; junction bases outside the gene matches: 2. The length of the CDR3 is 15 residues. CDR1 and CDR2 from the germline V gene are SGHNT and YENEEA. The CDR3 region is CASSERGGSYNEQFF. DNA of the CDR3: TGTGCCAGCAGCGAGCGGGGGGGTTCCTACAATGAGCAGTTCTTC.

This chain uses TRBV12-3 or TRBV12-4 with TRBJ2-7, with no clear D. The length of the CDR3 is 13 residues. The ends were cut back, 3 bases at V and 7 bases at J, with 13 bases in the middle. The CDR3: CASSLRFVYEQYF. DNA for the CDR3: TGTGCCAGCAGTTTGCGGTTCGTCTATGAGCAGTACTTC.

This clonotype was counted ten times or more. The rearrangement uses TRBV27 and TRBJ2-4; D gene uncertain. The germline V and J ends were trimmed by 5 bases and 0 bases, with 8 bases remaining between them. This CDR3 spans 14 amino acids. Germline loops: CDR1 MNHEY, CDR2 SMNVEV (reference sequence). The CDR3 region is CASSGLLAKNIQYF. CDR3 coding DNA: TGTGCCAGCAGTGGGCTTTTAGCCAAAAACATTCAGTACTTC.

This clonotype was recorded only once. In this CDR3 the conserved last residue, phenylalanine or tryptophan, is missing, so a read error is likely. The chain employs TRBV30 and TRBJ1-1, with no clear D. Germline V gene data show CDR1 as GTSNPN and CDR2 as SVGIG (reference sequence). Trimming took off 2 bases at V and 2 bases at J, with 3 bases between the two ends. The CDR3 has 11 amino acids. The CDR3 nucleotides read TGTGCCTGGAGTCGCAACACTGAAGCTTTCGTT. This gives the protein CAWSRNTEAFV.

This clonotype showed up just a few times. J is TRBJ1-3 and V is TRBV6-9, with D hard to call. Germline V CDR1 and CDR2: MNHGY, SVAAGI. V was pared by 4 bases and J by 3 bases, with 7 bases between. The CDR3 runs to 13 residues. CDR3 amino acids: CASSSTDGNTIYF. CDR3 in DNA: TGTGCCAGCAGTTCGACGGATGGAAACACCATATATTTT.

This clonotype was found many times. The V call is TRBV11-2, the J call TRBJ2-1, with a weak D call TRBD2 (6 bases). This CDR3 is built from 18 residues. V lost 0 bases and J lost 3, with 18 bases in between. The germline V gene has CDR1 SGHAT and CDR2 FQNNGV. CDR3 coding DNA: TGTGCCAGCAGCTTAGAGGGGGGTTCCGCGGGCGACTACAATGAGCAGTTCTTC. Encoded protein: CASSLEGGSAGDYNEQFF.

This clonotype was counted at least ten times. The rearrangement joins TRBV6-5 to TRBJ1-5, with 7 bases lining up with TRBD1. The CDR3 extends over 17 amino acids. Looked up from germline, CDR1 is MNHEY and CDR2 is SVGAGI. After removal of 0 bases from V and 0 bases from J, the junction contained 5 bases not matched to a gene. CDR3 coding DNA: TGTGCCAGCAGTTACTCAGGGGGACAGCATAGCAATCAGCCCCAGCATTTT. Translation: CASSYSGGQHSNQPQHF.

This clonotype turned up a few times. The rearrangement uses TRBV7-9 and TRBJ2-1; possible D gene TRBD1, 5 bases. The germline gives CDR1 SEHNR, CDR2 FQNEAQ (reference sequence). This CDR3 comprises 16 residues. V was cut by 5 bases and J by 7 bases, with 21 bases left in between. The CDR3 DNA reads TGTGCCAGCAGCGACAGTACCTGGGCTGTGAAGAATGAGCAGTTCTTC. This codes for CASSDSTWAVKNEQFF.

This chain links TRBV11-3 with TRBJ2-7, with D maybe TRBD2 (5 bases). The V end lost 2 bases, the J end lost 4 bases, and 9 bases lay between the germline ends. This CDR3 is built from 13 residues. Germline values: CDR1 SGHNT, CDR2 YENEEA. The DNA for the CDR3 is TGTGCCAGCAGCTTAAGGTCGGGGTACGAGCAGTACTTC. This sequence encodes CASSLRSGYEQYF.

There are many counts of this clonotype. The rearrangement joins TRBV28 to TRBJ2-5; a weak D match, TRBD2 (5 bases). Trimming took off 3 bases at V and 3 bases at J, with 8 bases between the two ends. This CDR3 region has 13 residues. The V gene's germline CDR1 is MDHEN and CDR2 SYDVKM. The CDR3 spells CASSFLEEETQYF. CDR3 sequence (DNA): TGTGCCAGCAGTTTTCTGGAGGAAGAGACCCAGTACTTC.

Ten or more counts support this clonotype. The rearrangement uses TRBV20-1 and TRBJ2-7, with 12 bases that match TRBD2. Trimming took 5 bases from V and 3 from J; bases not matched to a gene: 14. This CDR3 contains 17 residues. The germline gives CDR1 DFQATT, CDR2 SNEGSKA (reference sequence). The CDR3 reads CSAPTSALAGGLYEQYF. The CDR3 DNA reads TGCAGTGCTCCGACCTCGGCTCTAGCGGGAGGGCTCTACGAGCAGTACTTC.

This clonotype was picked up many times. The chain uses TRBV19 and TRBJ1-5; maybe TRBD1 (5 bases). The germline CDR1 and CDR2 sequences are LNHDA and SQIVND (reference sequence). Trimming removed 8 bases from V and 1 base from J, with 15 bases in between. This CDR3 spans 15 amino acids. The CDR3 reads CASEMGRRSNQPQHF. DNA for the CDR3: TGTGCCAGTGAAATGGGGCGGCGGAGCAATCAGCCCCAGCATTTT.